This T cell receptor (beta chain) was retrieved from a study of cytomegalovirus exposure and HLA in healthy donors. The germline V gene has CDR1 SGHRS and CDR2 YFSETQ. The CDR3 consists of 18 residues. With 0 bases clipped from V and 6 bases from J, the junction kept 16 bases outside the gene matches. As concerns this clone: No antigen is known for it.

Primers included in the PCR were 60 Vbeta and 13 Jbeta primers. Assay used: immunoSEQ multiplex PCR; TCRdb lists only in-frame clones, some missing. This sample yields 90,000 to 120,000 clones, of which more than 65% are seen a single time; approximately 2.4% belongs to the top ten. Despite likely unrecorded immune exposures, the donors were nominally healthy at the time of sampling. Study-level findings and limits: The authors later found HLA-associated TCR beta chains more clonally expanded than equally common others. Later work found that TCR association rates differed between HLA loci; DRB1 had the most and HLA-C the fewest. Among TCR beta chains, those listed as cytomegalovirus-associated numbered approximately 150.

The receptor was derived from a man in his thirties or forties in good health and CMV-seronegative. Source material: PBMCs. This sequence joins TRBV5-1 and TRBJ2-3; 7 bases line up with TRBD1. The CDR3, as DNA: TGCGCCAGCAGCTTGGCCGAGGGGGCGGCCCGGAGGTACGATACGCAGTATTTT. Translating it yields CASSLAEGAARRYDTQYF.